This T cell receptor beta chain was sequenced during a study of CD8+CD57+ T cells in acquired aplastic anemia. Genomic DNA templated the TCR beta VDJ and CDR3 profiling. From the reads, TCRdb called clonotypes with MiXCR, one entry per CDR3 protein. The table lists 150,000 to 200,000 distinct CDR3 sequences, just under 45% of them singletons, with about 1.1% in the top ten. CDR3 length equals 14 residues. Trimming removed 6 bases at V and 5 bases at J, with 14 bases between. Looked up from germline, CDR1 is LNHDA and CDR2 is SQIVND (reference sequence). The receptor comes from a human donor in good health. The chain has TRBV19 and TRBJ2-1; TRBD1 or TRBD2 may be the D gene (5 bases each). Sample: sorted CD4+, CD8+, or CD8+CD57+ T cells (not recorded which) from PBMCs. CDR3 coding DNA: TGTGCCAGTAGAAGTAGGCCGGGGCACAATGAGCAGTTCTTC. Translated, it gives CASRSRPGHNEQFF. The full variable domain, its missing parts supplied by reference TRBV19 and TRBJ2-1, is DGGITQSPKYLFRKEGQNVTLSCEQNLNHDAMYWYRQDPGQGLRLIYYSQIVNDFQKGDIAEGYSVSREKKESFPLTVTSAQKNPTAFYLCASRSRPGHNEQFFGPGTRLTVL.